The 21 T cell receptor beta chains below were found in one sample sequenced in a study of blood T cell repertoires in COVID-19. Sequenced by immunoSEQ multiplex PCR; TCRdb stores in-frame clones only, minus some. In the table there are under 75,000 clones, 88% of which are singletons. The sequenced material came from peripheral blood. These receptors all stem from a woman aged 80 or older with active COVID-19.

The chain recombines TRBV30 with TRBJ2-1, with 11 bases that match TRBD2. CDR1 is GTSNPN, CDR2 SVGIG, per germline (reference sequence). This CDR3 spans 14 amino acids. V shed 4 bases and J 8 bases; nucleotides not matched to a gene: 7. In DNA form, the CDR3 reads TGTGCCTGGATGAGTAGCGGGGGGGCCGATGAGCAGTTCTTC. It encodes CAWMSSGGADEQFF.

The chain joins TRBV10-3 to TRBJ2-1; 10 nucleotides line up with TRBD2. Per germline, CDR1 ENHRY and CDR2 SYGVKD. Trimming at V came to 2 bases and at J to 9 bases, leaving 10 bases not matched to a gene. The CDR3 length is 16 residues. The CDR3 DNA sequence: TGTGCCATCAGTGAGGTAGCGGGGGGCCGTGTCAGTGAGCAGTTCTTC. Translation gives CAISEVAGGRVSEQFF.

Regarding this clone: Other DNA sequences of this sample code for an identical CDR3. The J gene is TRBJ1-4, the V gene TRBV7-9, with 8 bases lining up with TRBD1. Trimming cost V 5 bases and J 7 bases; bases outside gene matches: 6. The CDR3 extends over 14 amino acids. CDR1 SEHNR and CDR2 FQNEAQ come from the germline V gene (reference sequence). CDR3 protein: CASSPGQGVEKLFF. For the CDR3, the DNA is TGTGCCAGCAGCCCTGGACAGGGAGTTGAAAAACTGTTTTTT.

The V gene is TRBV27, the J gene TRBJ1-2; possibly TRBD1 for D (5 bases). Germline CDR1 MNHEY, CDR2 SMNVEV (reference sequence). The CDR3 is made up of 15 amino acids. The V end lost 8 bases, the J end lost 0 bases, and 16 bases lay between the germline ends. CDR3 DNA sequence: TGTGCCAGCTATGGCTTGCGGGGCCCTAACTATGGCTACACCTTC. It translates to CASYGLRGPNYGYTF.

The chain links TRBV5-1 to TRBJ1-1; D remains ambiguous. V was shortened by 2 bases and J by 3 bases, with 8 bases between the two germline ends. Germline loops: CDR1 SGHRS, CDR2 YFSETQ. The CDR3 spans 13 residues. The CDR3: CASSLADDTEAFF. The CDR3, as DNA: TGCGCCAGCAGCTTAGCGGACGACACTGAAGCTTTCTTT.

The gene calls are TRBV18 and TRBJ1-1; D gene uncertain. Germline assignment: CDR1 KGHSH and CDR2 LQKENI. The CDR3 loop spans 12 amino acids. V lost 2 bases, J lost 7 bases, and 8 bases lay in between. The CDR3 loop is CASSPETREAFF. In DNA, the CDR3 is TGTGCCAGCTCACCAGAAACGCGTGAAGCTTTCTTT.

This chain links TRBV24-1 with TRBJ2-3; 9 bases fit TRBD1. This CDR3 is 17 amino acids long. CDR1 is KGHDR and CDR2 is SFDVKD in the germline V gene. With V trimmed by 9 bases and J by 0 bases, 12 bases remained unmatched. The CDR3 sequence: CATSPQQGAISTDTQYF. DNA of the CDR3: TGTGCCACCTCGCCTCAACAGGGGGCCATTAGCACAGATACGCAGTATTTT.

V usage is TRBV3-1 (or the pseudogene TRBV3-2) and J usage is TRBJ2-3; D is undetermined. CDR1 is LGHDT, CDR2 YNNKEL, per germline (reference sequence). V was shortened by 0 bases and J by 10 bases, with 11 bases between the two germline ends. There are 13 residues in the CDR3. The CDR3 is CASSQELAKAQYF. CDR3 DNA: TGTGCCAGCAGCCAAGAATTAGCTAAGGCGCAGTATTTT.

Here the CDR3 reads CASSTYPSGNSYNEQFF. As DNA, the CDR3 is TGTGCCAGCAGCACCTATCCTAGCGGTAACTCCTACAATGAGCAGTTCTTC. The V call is TRBV7-9, the J call TRBJ2-1; 7 nucleotides align to TRBD2. J was trimmed by 0 bases and V by 5 bases; bases with no gene match: 10. The CDR3 covers 17 residues. In germline, CDR1 is SEHNR, CDR2 FQNEAQ (reference sequence).

The V gene is TRBV7-2, the J gene TRBJ2-7, with 7 bases identical to TRBD2. The CDR3 is made up of 13 amino acids. V was pared by 6 bases and J by 4 bases, with 6 bases of the junction left unmatched. Germline V gene sequence: CDR1 SGHTA, CDR2 FQGNSA. Written as DNA, the CDR3 is TGTGCCAGCAGTCAAGGGAGGGGATACGAGCAGTACTTC. It translates to CASSQGRGYEQYF. The variable domain in full, completed from reference TRBV7-2 and TRBJ2-7, reads GAGVSQSPSNKVTEKGKDVELRCDPISGHTALYWYRQSLGQGLEFLIYFQGNSAPDKSGLPSDRFSAERTGGSVSTLTIQRTQQEDSAVYLCASSQGRGYEQYFGPGTRLTVT.

The rearrangement uses TRBV4-3 and TRBJ2-7; TRBD1 aligns across 7 bases. The J segment lost 0 bases and the V segment lost 5 bases, leaving 4 bases of the junction unmatched. CDR3 length: 14 amino acids. Germline loops: CDR1 LGHNA, CDR2 YSLEER. The CDR3 sequence is CASSSGTVSYEQYF. CDR3 DNA: TGCGCCAGCAGCTCCGGGACAGTCTCCTACGAGCAGTACTTC.

V and J are TRBV29-1 and TRBJ2-7, with no clear D. Germline V gene data show CDR1 as SQVTM and CDR2 as ANQGSEA. V gave up 4 bases and J gave up 2 bases, with 3 bases separating them. The CDR3 totals 10 residues. As DNA, the CDR3 is TGCAGCGTTGTAACCTACGAGCAGTACTTC. It translates to CSVVTYEQYF.

This chain uses TRBV14 with TRBJ1-2, with D perhaps TRBD1 (6 bases). CDR1 SGHDN and CDR2 FVKESK come from the germline V gene. V lost 6 bases and J 8 bases, leaving 19 bases between the germline ends. The CDR3 runs 14 residues. CDR3 sequence: CASSPQGRSMGYTF. In DNA form, the CDR3 reads TGTGCCAGCAGTCCACAGGGAAGGTCTATGGGCTACACCTTC.

This sequence joins TRBV5-4 and TRBJ2-3, with D possibly TRBD2 on 7 matching bases. The CDR3 extends over 16 amino acids. V was cut by 0 bases and J by 4 bases, with 15 bases left in between. Germline CDR1 and CDR2: SGHNT and YYREEE (reference sequence). CDR3 nucleotides: TGTGCCAGCAGCTTGGTAGGGGGGGGAGTCCCAGATACGCAGTATTTT. Translation: CASSLVGGGVPDTQYF.

J is TRBJ1-2 and V is TRBV20-1; D is ambiguous. Trimming pared 6 bases from V and 0 bases from J, leaving 5 bases between. This CDR3 spans 11 amino acids. The germline V gene encodes CDR1 DFQATT and CDR2 SNEGSKA (reference sequence). The CDR3, as DNA: TGCAGTGCCCGGTCTAACTATGGCTACACCTTC. Protein: CSARSNYGYTF.

V usage is TRBV7-2 and J usage is TRBJ1-2, with D possibly being TRBD1 (5 bases). From germline, CDR1 is SGHTA and CDR2 FQGNSA. V lost 5 bases, J lost 4 bases, and 11 bases lay in between. This CDR3 region has 13 residues. The CDR3 nucleotides are TGTGCCAGCAGCCGGGAGGGGTTCTATGGCTACACCTTC. It specifies CASSREGFYGYTF.

The chain employs TRBV6-2 or TRBV6-3 and TRBJ2-1; the D gene is possibly TRBD1 (6 bases). CDR1 and CDR2 from the germline V gene are MNHEY and SVGEGT. V gave up 2 bases and J gave up 0 bases, with 8 bases separating them. The CDR3 loop spans 15 amino acids. CDR3 region: CASSYQGGSYNEQFF. The CDR3 DNA sequence: TGTGCCAGCAGTTACCAAGGGGGCTCCTACAATGAGCAGTTCTTC.

The rearrangement uses TRBV29-1 and TRBJ2-7, with 11 bases lining up with TRBD1. Losses at the gene ends were 2 bases for V and 3 bases for J; bases not matched to a gene: 3. Germline values: CDR1 SQVTM, CDR2 ANQGSEA. The CDR3 runs to 14 residues. CDR3 sequence (DNA): TGCAGCGTTGAAATTGGGACAGGGGGCTACGAGCAGTACTTC. Translated: CSVEIGTGGYEQYF.

The chain is built from TRBV5-1 and TRBJ1-1; TRBD1 aligns across 9 bases. The CDR3 is made up of 15 amino acids. Germline lookup yields CDR1 SGHRS and CDR2 YFSETQ. V shed 2 bases and J 5 bases; nucleotides not matched to a gene: 7. CDR3 amino acids: CASSLGQGQGTEAFF. The CDR3 DNA sequence: TGCGCCAGCAGCTTAGGACAGGGGCAGGGGACTGAAGCTTTCTTT.

The chain carries TRBV9 and TRBJ2-3; 9 bases align to TRBD2. Germline loops: CDR1 SGDLS, CDR2 YYNGEE. The length of the CDR3 is 15 residues. The trim removed 3 bases at V and 4 bases at J, leaving 6 bases unmatched. The CDR3, as DNA: TGTGCCAGCAGCGCCGTGGCGGGGGGGCCAGATACGCAGTATTTT. This gives the protein CASSAVAGGPDTQYF.

The CDR3 nucleotides are TGTGCCAGCAGCGTAGACTTCAACACTGAAGCTTTCTTT. This gives the protein CASSVDFNTEAFF. The V call is TRBV9, the J call TRBJ1-1; D gene unclear. V was trimmed by 0 bases and J by 2 bases, leaving 5 bases between them. The CDR3 totals 13 residues. Germline loops: CDR1 SGDLS, CDR2 YYNGEE.